One sample yielded the 26 T cell receptor beta chains listed below, sequenced in a study of identical twins. TCRdb analysed the 5' RACE reads with MiXCR anew, one entry per CDR3 protein. The profile shows hundreds of thousands of distinct CDR3 sequences, about 9.4% of them singletons. These data also formed part of another study, on yellow fever vaccine responses in identical twins.

What was sequenced was PBMCs. The receptors were sampled from a young woman in good health.

The table lists this clonotype with many counts. This chain uses TRBV2 with TRBJ2-2; the match to TRBD2 covers 11 bases. The CDR3 totals 16 residues. The germline V gene encodes CDR1 SNHLY and CDR2 FYNNEI. V lost 5 bases and J lost 4; bases outside the gene matches: 6. CDR3 sequence reads: CASSLLAGGITGELFF. The CDR3 DNA sequence: TGTGCCAGCAGTCTGCTAGCGGGGGGCATCACCGGGGAGCTGTTTTTT.

A few counts support this clonotype. This chain uses TRBV7-9 with TRBJ1-5; tentative D call: TRBD1 (6 bases). Trimming stripped 3 bases from V and 3 bases from J, with 12 bases between. Germline loops: CDR1 SEHNR, CDR2 FQNEAQ (reference sequence). The CDR3 is made up of 15 amino acids. The CDR3: CASSFGRGANQPQHF. CDR3 DNA sequence: TGTGCCAGCAGCTTTGGCAGGGGCGCCAATCAGCCCCAGCATTTT. The full variable domain, its missing parts supplied by reference TRBV7-9 and TRBJ1-5, is DTGVSQNPRHKITKRGQNVTFRCDPISEHNRLYWYRQTLGQGPEFLTYFQNEAQLEKSRLLSDRFSAERPKGSFSTLEIQRTEQGDSAMYLCASSFGRGANQPQHFGDGTRLSIL.

This chain links TRBV5-6 with TRBJ2-1, with 9 bases aligning to TRBD1. V lost 4 bases, J lost 9 bases, and 14 bases stayed unmatched. The CDR3 runs to 16 residues. Germline values: CDR1 SGHDT, CDR2 YYEEEE. The CDR3 DNA reads TGTGCCAGCAGCGAAGTCAGGGACAGGGTTTGGGCTGAGCAGTTCTTC. Protein product: CASSEVRDRVWAEQFF.

The chain has TRBV24-1 and TRBJ2-7; tentatively, D is TRBD2 (5 bases). CDR3 length equals 13 residues. Trimming took off 4 bases at V and 6 bases at J, with 12 bases between the two ends. Germline CDR1 KGHDR, CDR2 SFDVKD. The CDR3 region has the DNA TGTGCCACCAGTGAACTCCGAGGAGGCGAGCAGTACTTC. Its protein product is CATSELRGGEQYF.

This clonotype was seen a handful of times. V and J are TRBV12-3 or TRBV12-4 and TRBJ2-5, with TRBD2 matching over 12 bases. The CDR3 covers 17 residues. Trimming at V came to 6 bases and at J to 1 base, leaving 9 bases not matched to a gene. The CDR3 coding sequence is TGTGCCAGCAGATCATCCGGGACTAGCGGGCTCCAAGAGACCCAGTACTTC. Its translation is CASRSSGTSGLQETQYF.

The table lists this clonotype with a few counts. The chain combines TRBV6-1 with TRBJ2-5; TRBD2 is a possible D gene (6 bases). The CDR3 runs 13 residues. CDR1 is MNHNS and CDR2 is SASEGT in the germline V gene. Trimming removed 6 bases from V and 4 bases from J, with 12 bases in between. DNA of the CDR3: TGTGCCAGCAGCGCCCCGGGGGTAGAGACCCAGTACTTC. Amino acid sequence: CASSAPGVETQYF.

On this clonotype itself: One end of the junction does not line up with germline, which may come from a read error. The rearrangement joins TRBV29-1 to TRBJ1-1; unclear D gene. This CDR3 contains 17 residues. The germline V gene has CDR1 SQVTM and CDR2 ANQGSEA. The CDR3 coding sequence is TGCAGCGTTGTGGGAGATCCTTCGGTAATAGGGAACTCTGAAGCTTTCTTT. This sequence encodes CSVVGDPSVIGNSEAFF. The full variable domain, in which reference TRBV29-1 and TRBJ1-1 provide the parts outside the CDR3, is SAVISQKPSRDICQRGTSLTIQCQVDSQVTMMFWYRQQPGQSLTLIATANQGSEATYESGFVIDKFPISRPNLTFSTLTVSNMSPEDSSIYLCSVVGDPSVIGNSEAFFGQGTRLTVV.

This clonotype showed up just a few times. The chain employs TRBV5-1 and TRBJ1-2; D is perhaps TRBD1 (5 bases). Germline V gives CDR1 SGHRS, CDR2 YFSETQ. The CDR3 runs 14 residues. V was shortened by 3 bases and J by 8 bases, with 17 bases between the two germline ends. The chain's CDR3 is CASSWGDEGRGYTF. DNA of the CDR3: TGCGCCAGCAGCTGGGGGGACGAGGGAAGGGGCTACACCTTC.

This clonotype was seen many times. The chain links TRBV29-1 to TRBJ1-2; D is undetermined. The CDR3 has 14 residues. Per germline, CDR1 SQVTM and CDR2 ANQGSEA. V lost 4 bases to trimming and J lost 2 bases, with 14 bases between them. This CDR3 reads CSVASSPLNYGYTF. The CDR3 DNA sequence: TGCAGCGTTGCATCAAGCCCCTTAAACTATGGCTACACCTTC.

The gene calls are TRBV18 and TRBJ1-3; D call uncertain. This CDR3 is 14 amino acids long. The germline V gene encodes CDR1 KGHSH and CDR2 LQKENI. Between the trimmed V and J ends, which lost 2 bases and 2 bases, there was a span of 7 bases. CDR3: CASSPREAGNTIYF. The CDR3 DNA follows: TGTGCCAGCTCACCAAGGGAAGCTGGAAACACCATATATTTT.

The table lists this clonotype with a few counts. The chain links TRBV18 to TRBJ2-3; a weak D match, TRBD2 (5 bases). The CDR3 runs to 15 residues. Trimming pared 3 bases from V and 0 bases from J, leaving 10 bases between. Germline CDR1 and CDR2: KGHSH and LQKENI. CDR3 DNA sequence: TGTGCCAGCTCACCCCGCGGACTTAGCACAGATACGCAGTATTTT. It encodes CASSPRGLSTDTQYF.

Ten or more counts support this clonotype. The chain combines TRBV4-1 with TRBJ1-1; D is ambiguous. This CDR3 spans 15 amino acids. Deletions cut 0 bases from V and 1 base from J, with 9 bases between. Germline V gives CDR1 MGHRA, CDR2 YSYEKL. As DNA, the CDR3 is TGCGCCAGCAGCCAAGATAGAGCCAGGAACACTGAAGCTTTCTTT. Translation gives CASSQDRARNTEAFF.

Only a few counts were recorded for this clonotype. This CDR3 is CASSVTGREGWETQYF. CDR3 nucleotide sequence: TGTGCCAGCAGCGTAACAGGAAGGGAGGGCTGGGAGACCCAGTACTTC. The rearrangement links TRBV9 to TRBJ2-5, with 7 positions matching TRBD2. The germline V gene encodes CDR1 SGDLS and CDR2 YYNGEE. This CDR3 contains 16 residues. V shed 1 base, J shed 5 bases, and the junction held 11 bases outside the gene matches.

This clonotype was found a few times. V usage is TRBV6-1 and J usage is TRBJ2-7; either TRBD1 or TRBD2 may fit D (6 bases each). Trimming stripped 6 bases from V and 3 bases from J, with 18 bases between. The CDR3 is 15 amino acids. Germline V lookup: CDR1 MNHNS, CDR2 SASEGT. The chain's CDR3 is CASREDTGTDYEQYF. The CDR3 DNA follows: TGTGCCAGCAGGGAGGATACAGGGACTGACTACGAGCAGTACTTC.

The chain links TRBV5-1 to TRBJ1-6; 9 positions match TRBD1. Germline assignment: CDR1 SGHRS and CDR2 YFSETQ. The CDR3 has 16 amino acids. Trimming at V came to 0 bases and at J to 9 bases, leaving 7 bases not matched to a gene. The CDR3 DNA reads as TGCGCCAGCAGCTTGGGTGACAGGGGGATTCGTTCACCCCTCCACTTT. Amino acids: CASSLGDRGIRSPLHF. The variable domain in full, completed from reference TRBV5-1 and TRBJ1-6, reads KAGVTQTPRYLIKTRGQQVTLSCSPISGHRSVSWYQQTPGQGLQFLFEYFSETQRNKGNFPGRFSGRQFSNSRSEMNVSTLELGDSALYLCASSLGDRGIRSPLHFGNGTRLTVT.

The chain couples TRBV7-2 to TRBJ2-3; 9 nucleotides align to TRBD1. Looked up from germline, CDR1 is SGHTA and CDR2 is FQGNSA. J gave up 4 bases and V 4 bases, and 9 bases lay outside the gene matches. This CDR3 has 16 amino acids. CDR3 protein: CASSSRGTGMPDTQYF. CDR3 coding DNA: TGTGCCAGCAGCTCTAGGGGGACAGGGATGCCAGATACGCAGTATTTT. The full variable domain, its missing parts supplied by reference TRBV7-2 and TRBJ2-3, is GAGVSQSPSNKVTEKGKDVELRCDPISGHTALYWYRQSLGQGLEFLIYFQGNSAPDKSGLPSDRFSAERTGGSVSTLTIQRTQQEDSAVYLCASSSRGTGMPDTQYFGPGTRLTVL.

This clonotype was seen a handful of times. This chain links TRBV4-2 with TRBJ1-1, with D tentatively TRBD1 (5 bases). V was cut by 1 base and J by 6 bases, with 12 bases left in between. The CDR3 is 14 amino acids. The germline CDR1 and CDR2 sequences are LGHNA and YNFKEQ. CDR3 DNA: TGTGCCAGCAGCCAAGCCCGACAGTATCCTGAAGCTTTCTTT. Its protein product is CASSQARQYPEAFF.

V gene TRBV7-2 combines with J gene TRBJ2-3, with 7 bases aligning to TRBD2. Germline values: CDR1 SGHTA, CDR2 FQGNSA. The length of the CDR3 is 14 residues. V lost 8 bases and J lost 1; bases outside the gene matches: 6. CDR3 nucleotides: TGTGCCAGCGAGCGGGGTCGTGGCACAGATACGCAGTATTTT. The encoded protein is CASERGRGTDTQYF.

This clonotype turned up a few times. The chain recombines TRBV6-5 with TRBJ2-1; TRBD2 matches at 11 bases. Per the germline V gene, CDR1 is MNHEY and CDR2 is SVGAGI. The CDR3 sequence is 19 residues long. With 2 bases clipped from V and 7 bases from J, the junction kept 16 bases outside the gene matches. CDR3 protein: CASSYPTRGTSGSGNEQFF. CDR3 nucleotides: TGTGCCAGCAGTTACCCAACCCGAGGCACTAGCGGGAGTGGGAATGAGCAGTTCTTC.

This clonotype has only a few counts. The chain employs TRBV6-2 or TRBV6-3 and TRBJ2-1; unclear D gene. The CDR3 is made up of 14 amino acids. V lost 6 bases and J 6 bases, leaving 15 bases between the germline ends. Germline CDR1 reads MNHEY; CDR2 reads SVGEGT. CDR3 DNA sequence: TGTGCCAGCAGACCCCCGGCCGATCCCAATGAGCAGTTCTTC. This encodes CASRPPADPNEQFF.

This clonotype was detected many times. The chain carries TRBV6-5 and TRBJ1-1; D unresolved. The CDR3 spans 12 residues. Germline V gene data show CDR1 as MNHEY and CDR2 as SVGAGI. Trimming cost V 6 bases and J 3 bases, with 8 bases left between them. CDR3: CASSRWDTEAFF. The CDR3 DNA reads TGTGCCAGCAGCCGATGGGACACTGAAGCTTTCTTT.

This clonotype showed up just a few times. The V gene is TRBV20-1, the J gene TRBJ2-3; D may correspond to TRBD1 or TRBD2 (5 bases each). Germline V gives CDR1 DFQATT, CDR2 SNEGSKA (reference sequence). The CDR3 length is 16 residues. Trimming cost V 0 bases and J 2 bases, with 15 bases left between them. The CDR3 is CSARDPKGTSTDTQYF. The CDR3 nucleotides are TGCAGTGCTAGAGATCCGAAGGGGACGTCCACAGATACGCAGTATTTT.

This clonotype has only a few counts. This chain uses TRBV27 with TRBJ2-7; possibly TRBD1 for D (6 bases). Trimming pared 8 bases from V and 4 bases from J, leaving 12 bases between. The CDR3 runs to 12 residues. Germline loops: CDR1 MNHEY, CDR2 SMNVEV (reference sequence). The CDR3 DNA sequence: TGTGCCAGCGGGTGGACAGCTTACGAGCAGTACTTC. Its translation: CASGWTAYEQYF.

The chain joins TRBV5-1 to TRBJ2-7; D is perhaps TRBD1 (5 bases). Per germline, CDR1 SGHRS and CDR2 YFSETQ. The CDR3 contains 17 residues. Trimming cost V 0 bases and J 2 bases, with 18 bases left between them. The CDR3 protein is CASSLEGPLNKAYEQYF. Written as DNA, the CDR3 is TGCGCCAGCAGCTTGGAGGGGCCCTTGAACAAAGCCTACGAGCAGTACTTC.

This clonotype occurred a few times. The chain recombines TRBV7-2 with TRBJ2-7; weak D call: TRBD2 (5 bases). The CDR3 runs 15 residues. Trimming removed 4 bases from V and 2 bases from J, with 15 bases in between. Per germline, CDR1 SGHTA and CDR2 FQGNSA. CDR3 coding DNA: TGTGCCAGCAGCTCGCTAGCCTATACACCCTACGAGCAGTACTTC. This gives the protein CASSSLAYTPYEQYF.

This clonotype has a count of ten or more. V is TRBV7-8 and J is TRBJ2-1; 9 positions agree with TRBD2. Trimming at V came to 2 bases and at J to 2 bases, leaving 4 bases not matched to a gene. This CDR3 contains 16 residues. Looked up from germline, CDR1 is SGHVS and CDR2 is FQNEAQ. CDR3 bases: TGTGCCAGCAGCTTATGGACTAGCGCCACCTACAATGAGCAGTTCTTC. Translated: CASSLWTSATYNEQFF.